These 17 T cell receptor beta chains originate from one sample sequenced in a study of blood T cell repertoires in COVID-19. Profiling relied on immunoSEQ multiplex PCR, and the TCRdb table lists in-frame clones only, not all of them. Of fewer than 300,000 clones listed, 88% were seen once; the top ten hold about 4.1%. The sample comprised peripheral blood. The receptor set was obtained from a man between 60 and 75 years old who had recovered from COVID-19.

This rearrangement joins TRBV20-1 to TRBJ2-3, with no clear D. CDR3 size: 10 residues. Trimming took off 3 bases at V and 5 bases at J, with 3 bases between the two ends. CDR1 DFQATT and CDR2 SNEGSKA come from the germline V gene (reference sequence). This chain's CDR3 is CSASRDTQYF. The CDR3 bases are TGCAGTGCTAGCCGAGATACGCAGTATTTT.

This rearrangement joins TRBV18 to TRBJ2-7, with unresolved D. V shed 0 bases and J shed 4 bases, with 10 bases lying between them. Germline V lookup: CDR1 KGHSH, CDR2 LQKENI. The CDR3 sequence is 14 residues long. The CDR3 region has the DNA TGTGCCAGCTCACCACCGGGCCAGCCGTACGAGCAGTACTTC. Translated: CASSPPGQPYEQYF.

The chain joins TRBV7-2 to TRBJ1-5, with D hard to call. This CDR3 spans 14 amino acids. The ends were cut back, 1 base at V and 3 bases at J, with 7 bases in the middle. The germline V gene has CDR1 SGHTA and CDR2 FQGNSA. The CDR3 region is CASSLGAPNQPQHF. In nucleotides, the CDR3 is TGTGCCAGCAGCTTAGGCGCTCCCAATCAGCCCCAGCATTTT.

In this sample, this clone turned up once. V usage is TRBV6-2 or TRBV6-3 and J usage is TRBJ1-5, with TRBD1 identical over 7 bases. J lost 5 bases, V lost 5 bases, and 6 bases had no gene match. This CDR3 region has 14 residues. CDR1 and CDR2 (germline): MNHEY, SVGEGT. In DNA form, the CDR3 reads TGTGCCAGCAGTAGCCGGGACAGCTATCAGCCCCAGCATTTT. It translates to CASSSRDSYQPQHF.

The sample holds many counts of this clone. The rearrangement uses TRBV7-6 and TRBJ2-7; perhaps TRBD2 as D (6 bases). Trimming cost V 3 bases and J 2 bases, with 14 bases left between them. The length of the CDR3 is 15 residues. In germline, CDR1 is SGHVS, CDR2 FNYEAQ. The CDR3 coding sequence is TGTGCCAGCAGCTTTGGCTCGGGACTCACCTACGAGCAGTACTTC. This gives the protein CASSFGSGLTYEQYF. Full variable domain (remainder filled in from reference TRBV7-6 and TRBJ2-7): GAGVSQSPRYKVTKRGQDVALRCDPISGHVSLYWYRQALGQGPEFLTYFNYEAQQDKSGLPNDRFSAERPEGSISTLTIQRTEQRDSAMYRCASSFGSGLTYEQYFGPGTRLTVT.

CDR3 DNA sequence: TGTGCCAGCAGTTACTCGTGGGCAGCCCCTGGCTACACCTTC. Its protein is CASSYSWAAPGYTF. The V and J genes are TRBV6-2 or TRBV6-3 and TRBJ1-2; D is undetermined. CDR1 MNHEY and CDR2 SVGEGT come from the germline V gene. This CDR3 comprises 14 residues. The ends were cut back, 0 bases at V and 7 bases at J, with 12 bases in the middle.

The V call is TRBV5-1, the J call TRBJ1-2, with 7 bases identical to TRBD1. J lost 4 bases, V lost 5 bases, and 17 bases had no gene match. Per the germline V gene, CDR1 is SGHRS and CDR2 is YFSETQ. This CDR3 region has 17 residues. CDR3 in DNA: TGCGCCAGCAGTTCGGGACGGGACAGTCCGCTTTTCTATGGCTACACCTTC. Translation gives CASSSGRDSPLFYGYTF.

This chain joins TRBV6-1 and TRBJ1-3; D gene unclear. This CDR3 comprises 15 residues. Germline lookup yields CDR1 MNHNS and CDR2 SASEGT. V was cut by 2 bases and J by 0 bases, with 8 bases left in between. The CDR3 DNA reads TGTGCCAGCAGTGAAAACAGTGACTCTGGAAACACCATATATTTT. Encoded protein: CASSENSDSGNTIYF.

The J gene is TRBJ2-3, the V gene TRBV11-2, with D possibly TRBD2 on 6 matching bases. V dropped 1 base and J dropped 5 bases, with 13 bases sitting between them. The CDR3 totals 15 residues. In germline, CDR1 is SGHAT, CDR2 FQNNGV. CDR3 region: CASSLVKSGVDTQYF. DNA of the CDR3: TGTGCCAGCAGCTTAGTTAAGTCGGGGGTAGATACGCAGTATTTT.

This clone is a singleton in its sample. The CDR3 is CASSSGLAPLSYEQYF. As DNA, the CDR3 is TGCGCCAGCAGCTCCGGACTAGCGCCTCTCTCCTACGAGCAGTACTTC. The V gene is TRBV5-1, the J gene TRBJ2-7, with TRBD2 matching 9 bases. This CDR3 region has 16 residues. CDR1 and CDR2 from the germline V gene are SGHRS and YFSETQ. With V trimmed by 3 bases and J by 0 bases, 7 bases remained unmatched.

The rearrangement links TRBV7-2 to TRBJ2-7; D is possibly TRBD1 (7 bases). The CDR3 extends over 15 amino acids. Germline V gives CDR1 SGHTA, CDR2 FQGNSA. Trimming pared 1 base from V and 1 base from J, leaving 11 bases between. The CDR3 here is CASSLGAGGSYEQYF. DNA for the CDR3: TGTGCCAGCAGCTTAGGGGCAGGGGGGTCCTACGAGCAGTACTTC.

This chain links TRBV6-1 with TRBJ1-5; TRBD1 matches at 8 bases. This CDR3 has 18 amino acids. J lost 0 bases, V lost 4 bases, and 11 bases had no gene match. Germline V CDR1 and CDR2: MNHNS, SASEGT. The CDR3, as DNA: TGTGCCAGCAGTGGCCGGCAGGGGGCAACCTTTAGCAATCAGCCCCAGCATTTT. Translated: CASSGRQGATFSNQPQHF.

The rearrangement joins TRBV23-1 to TRBJ2-1; 9 bases fit TRBD2. TRBV23-1 is classed as an ORF, of uncertain function. The V gene end was trimmed by 6 bases and the J gene end by 2 bases; junction bases not matched to a gene: 23. The CDR3 contains 21 residues. CDR3 in DNA: TGCGCCAGCAGGGGCCGGCGGGGGAAGCGGGGGGCCCTAGACCCCTACAATGAGCAGTTCTTC. This gives the protein CASRGRRGKRGALDPYNEQFF.

The J gene is TRBJ2-2, the V gene TRBV27; 7 bases match TRBD1. Germline V gene sequence: CDR1 MNHEY, CDR2 SMNVEV (reference sequence). Trimming removed 6 bases from V and 3 bases from J; junction bases left unmatched: 10. This CDR3 is 16 amino acids long. CDR3 nucleotides: TGTGCCAGCAGCACGACTGGGACAGTCTACACCGGGGAGCTGTTTTTT. It encodes CASSTTGTVYTGELFF.

This sequence joins TRBV10-2 and TRBJ1-2; D is undetermined. V lost 6 bases, J lost 5 bases, and 19 bases lay in between. Germline V gives CDR1 WSHSY, CDR2 SAAADI. The CDR3 extends over 15 amino acids. CDR3 sequence (DNA): TGCGCCAGCAGGGATATCTCGAGGGAATTATATGGCTACACCTTC. Translated, it gives CASRDISRELYGYTF.

The chain carries TRBV19 and TRBJ2-7; the D gene is possibly TRBD1 (6 bases). CDR1 and CDR2 from the germline V gene are LNHDA and SQIVND (reference sequence). With 7 bases removed from V and 3 bases from J, the gap between germline ends came to 10 bases. The CDR3 contains 12 residues. The CDR3: CASMDSYYEQYF. The CDR3 nucleotides are TGTGCCAGTATGGACAGCTACTACGAGCAGTACTTC.

V and J are TRBV2 and TRBJ2-7; maybe TRBD2 (6 bases). The CDR3 totals 14 residues. Germline V gene data show CDR1 as SNHLY and CDR2 as FYNNEI. The V end lost 6 bases, the J end lost 6 bases, and 18 bases lay between the germline ends. In DNA form, the CDR3 reads TGTGCCAGCAGCGGCACCGGAGGGCCTCGCGAGCAGTACTTC. Its translation is CASSGTGGPREQYF.